This T cell receptor (beta chain) was retrieved from a study of blood T cell repertoires in COVID-19. Study-wide background: Some COVID-19 samples were acute and others convalescent; all came from the United States, Italy and Spain. T cells, B-cell-depleted T cells, or PBMCs supplied cDNA or gDNA.

Trimming took off 7 bases at V and 6 bases at J, with 19 bases between the two ends. CDR1 is MNHEY and CDR2 is SMNVEV in the germline V gene (reference sequence). There are 15 residues in the CDR3. Assay: immunoSEQ multiplex PCR; the TCRdb copy retains only in-frame clones and omits some. The table has some 250,000 clones, around nine tenths seen once; the top ten hold 0.99%. V usage is TRBV27 and J usage is TRBJ1-5; a weak D match, TRBD1 (5 bases). The sequence was obtained from a middle-aged woman who had recovered from COVID-19. Sequencing was carried out using peripheral blood. CDR3 DNA: TGTGCCAGCACCTCACGGGGGGTCACGGGTCAGCCCCAGCATTTT. Protein: CASTSRGVTGQPQHF.